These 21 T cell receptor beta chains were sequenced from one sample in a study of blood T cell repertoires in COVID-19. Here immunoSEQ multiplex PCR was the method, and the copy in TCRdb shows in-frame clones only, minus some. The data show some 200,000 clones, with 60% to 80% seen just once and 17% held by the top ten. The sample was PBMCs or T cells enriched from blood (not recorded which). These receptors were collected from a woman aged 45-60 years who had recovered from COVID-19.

The CDR3 DNA is TGTGCCAGCAGTCAAGGGGGACAGCGGGGCAATCAGCCCCAGCATTTT. It yields the protein CASSQGGQRGNQPQHF. The chain couples TRBV28 to TRBJ1-5, with 7 bases lining up with TRBD1. The length of the CDR3 is 16 residues. Trimming cost V 5 bases and J 2 bases; bases outside gene matches: 9. CDR1 is MDHEN, CDR2 SYDVKM, per germline.

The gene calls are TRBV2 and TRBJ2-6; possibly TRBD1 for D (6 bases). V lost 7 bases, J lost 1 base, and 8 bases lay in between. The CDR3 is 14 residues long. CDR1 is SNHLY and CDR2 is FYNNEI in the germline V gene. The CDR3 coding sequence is TGTGCCAGCATGAGGGGGTCTGGGGCCAACGTCCTGACTTTC. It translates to CASMRGSGANVLTF.

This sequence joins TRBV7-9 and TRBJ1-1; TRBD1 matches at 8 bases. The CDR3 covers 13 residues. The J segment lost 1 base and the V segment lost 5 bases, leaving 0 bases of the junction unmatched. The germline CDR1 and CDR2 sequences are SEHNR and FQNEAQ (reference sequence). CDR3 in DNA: TGTGCCAGCAGCGGACAGGGGAACACTGAAGCTTTCTTT. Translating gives CASSGQGNTEAFF.

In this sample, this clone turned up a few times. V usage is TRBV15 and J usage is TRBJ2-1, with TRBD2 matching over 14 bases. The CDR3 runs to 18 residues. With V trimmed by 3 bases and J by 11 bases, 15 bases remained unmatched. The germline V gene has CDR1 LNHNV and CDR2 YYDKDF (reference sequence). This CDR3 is CATSRGTGTSGSRFQQFF. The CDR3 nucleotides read TGTGCCACCAGCAGGGGGACCGGGACTAGCGGGAGTAGGTTCCAGCAGTTCTTC.

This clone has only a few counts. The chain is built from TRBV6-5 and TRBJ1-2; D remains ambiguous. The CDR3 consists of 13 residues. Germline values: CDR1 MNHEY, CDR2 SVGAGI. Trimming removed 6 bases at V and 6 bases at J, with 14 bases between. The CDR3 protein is CASRAQLSDGYTF. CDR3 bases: TGTGCCAGCAGGGCACAGCTGTCGGATGGCTACACCTTC.

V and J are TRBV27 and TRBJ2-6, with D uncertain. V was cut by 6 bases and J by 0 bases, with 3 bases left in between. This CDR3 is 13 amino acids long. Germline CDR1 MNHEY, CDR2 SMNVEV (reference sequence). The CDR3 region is CASRYSGANVLTF. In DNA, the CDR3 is TGTGCCAGCAGATACTCTGGGGCCAACGTCCTGACTTTC.

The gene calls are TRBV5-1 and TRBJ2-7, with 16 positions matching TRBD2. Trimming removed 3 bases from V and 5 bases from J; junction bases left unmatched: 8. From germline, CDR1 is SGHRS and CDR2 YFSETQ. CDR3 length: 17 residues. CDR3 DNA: TGCGCCAGCAGCTGGGGACTAGCGGGAGGGCCGAAAAACGAGCAGTACTTC. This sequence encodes CASSWGLAGGPKNEQYF.

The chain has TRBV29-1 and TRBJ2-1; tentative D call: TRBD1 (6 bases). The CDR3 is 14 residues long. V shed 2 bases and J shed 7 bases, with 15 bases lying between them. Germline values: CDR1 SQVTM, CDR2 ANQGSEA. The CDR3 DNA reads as TGCAGCGTTGAATACAGGGAGAGGGGGAATGAGCAGTTCTTC. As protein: CSVEYRERGNEQFF.

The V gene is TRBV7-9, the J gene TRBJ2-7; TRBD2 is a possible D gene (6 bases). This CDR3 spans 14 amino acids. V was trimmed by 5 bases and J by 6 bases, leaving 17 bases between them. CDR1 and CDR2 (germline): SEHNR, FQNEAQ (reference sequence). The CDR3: CASSTGLPLGEQYF. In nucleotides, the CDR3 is TGTGCCAGCAGCACGGGACTCCCGCTCGGCGAGCAGTACTTC.

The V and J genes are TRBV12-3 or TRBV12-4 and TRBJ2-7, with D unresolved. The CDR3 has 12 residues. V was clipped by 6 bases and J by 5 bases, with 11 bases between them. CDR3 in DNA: TGTGCCAGCAGCCCTAATTACGACGAGCAGTACTTC. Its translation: CASSPNYDEQYF.

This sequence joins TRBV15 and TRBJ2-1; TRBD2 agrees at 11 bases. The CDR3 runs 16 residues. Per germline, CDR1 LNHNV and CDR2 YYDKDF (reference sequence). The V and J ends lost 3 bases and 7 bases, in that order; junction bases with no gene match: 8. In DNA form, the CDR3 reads TGTGCCACCAGCAGGACGACTAGCGGGATTAGGAATGAGCAGTTCTTC. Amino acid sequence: CATSRTTSGIRNEQFF.

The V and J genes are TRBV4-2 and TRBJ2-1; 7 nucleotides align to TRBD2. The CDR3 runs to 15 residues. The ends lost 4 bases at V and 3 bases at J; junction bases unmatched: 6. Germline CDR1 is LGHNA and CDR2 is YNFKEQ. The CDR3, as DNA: TGTGCCAGCAGCCCCCTGGGGGGGAACTACAATGAGCAGTTCTTC. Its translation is CASSPLGGNYNEQFF.

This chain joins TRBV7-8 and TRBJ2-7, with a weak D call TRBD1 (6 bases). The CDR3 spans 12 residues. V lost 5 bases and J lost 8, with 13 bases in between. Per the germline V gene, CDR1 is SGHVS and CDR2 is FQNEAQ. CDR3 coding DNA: TGTGCCAGCAGCCCCCAGGGGCGAAAGCAGTACTTC. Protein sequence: CASSPQGRKQYF.

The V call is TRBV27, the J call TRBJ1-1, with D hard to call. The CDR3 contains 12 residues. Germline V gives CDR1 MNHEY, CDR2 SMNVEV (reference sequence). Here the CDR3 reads CARREGVTEAFF. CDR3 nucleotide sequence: TGTGCGAGACGGGAGGGCGTAACTGAAGCTTTCTTT.

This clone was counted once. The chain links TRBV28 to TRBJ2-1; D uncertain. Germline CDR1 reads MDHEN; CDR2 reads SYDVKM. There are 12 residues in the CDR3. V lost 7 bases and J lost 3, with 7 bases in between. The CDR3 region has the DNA TGTGCCAGCATTACAGACTACAATGAGCAGTTCTTC. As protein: CASITDYNEQFF.

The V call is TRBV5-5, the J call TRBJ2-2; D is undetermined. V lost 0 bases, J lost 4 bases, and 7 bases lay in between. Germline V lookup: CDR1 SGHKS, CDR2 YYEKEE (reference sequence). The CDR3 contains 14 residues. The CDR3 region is CASSLGHLTGELFF. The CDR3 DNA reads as TGTGCCAGCAGCTTGGGACACCTCACCGGGGAGCTGTTTTTT.

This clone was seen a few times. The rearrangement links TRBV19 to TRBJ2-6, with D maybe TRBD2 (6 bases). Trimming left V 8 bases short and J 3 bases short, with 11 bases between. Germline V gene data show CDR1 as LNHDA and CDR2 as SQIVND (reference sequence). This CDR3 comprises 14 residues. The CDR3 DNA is TGTGCCAGTCTTCGGGGGAATGGGGCCAACGTCCTGACTTTC. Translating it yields CASLRGNGANVLTF.

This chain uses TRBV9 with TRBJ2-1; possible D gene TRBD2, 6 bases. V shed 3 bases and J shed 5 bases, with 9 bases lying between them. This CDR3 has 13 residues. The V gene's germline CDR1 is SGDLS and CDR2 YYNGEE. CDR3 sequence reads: CASSGQRDNEQFF. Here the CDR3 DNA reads TGTGCCAGCAGCGGACAGCGGGACAATGAGCAGTTCTTC.

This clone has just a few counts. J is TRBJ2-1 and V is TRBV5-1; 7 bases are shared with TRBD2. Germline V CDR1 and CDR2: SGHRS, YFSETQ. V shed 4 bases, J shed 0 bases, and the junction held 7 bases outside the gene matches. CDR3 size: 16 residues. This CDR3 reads CASSESGMTSYNEQFF. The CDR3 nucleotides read TGCGCCAGCAGCGAGAGCGGGATGACCTCCTACAATGAGCAGTTCTTC.

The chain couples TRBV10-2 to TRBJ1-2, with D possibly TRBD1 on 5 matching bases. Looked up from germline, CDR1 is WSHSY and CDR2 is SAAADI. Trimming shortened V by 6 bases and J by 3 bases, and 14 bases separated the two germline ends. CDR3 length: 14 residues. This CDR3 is CASRISGTYYGYTF. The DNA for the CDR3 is TGCGCCAGCAGGATCTCCGGGACTTACTATGGCTACACCTTC.

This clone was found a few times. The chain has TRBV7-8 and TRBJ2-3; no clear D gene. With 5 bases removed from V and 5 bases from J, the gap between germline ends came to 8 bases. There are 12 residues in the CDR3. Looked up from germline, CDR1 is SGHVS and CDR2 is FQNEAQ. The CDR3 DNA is TGTGCCAGCAGCCCAGGCCAAGATACGCAGTATTTT. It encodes CASSPGQDTQYF.